A selection of T cell receptor beta chains follows, all from one sample in a study of graft-versus-host responses after intestinal transplantation. TCRdb keeps only in-frame clones here, not all; method: immunoSEQ multiplex PCR. The data hold some 45,000 clones, with 85% to 95% observed a single time. Sequencing used PBMCs, obtained 335 days after intestinal transplant. These receptors originate from a human patient who received an intestinal transplant, so some T cells may come from the graft donor. Each CDR3 is given with its conserved first and last residue. The D gene is left open where the match is weak. Part of the rows lack a size; the others show once, few, many or a class for expanded clones.

clone_size	d_call	v_call	j_call	cdr3_length	cdr3_nt	cdr3_aa
-	-	TRBV10-3	TRBJ1-2	12	TGTGCCATCACGGCAGAGGGGACGGGCTACACCTTC	CAITAEGTGYTF
-	-	TRBV27	TRBJ2-7	15	TGTGCCAGCAGTTTTGGGATCGGGAGCTCTCAGGAGCAGTACTTC	CASSFGIGSSQEQYF
-	-	TRBV6-5	TRBJ2-5	15	TGTGCCAGCTACAGTTTAGAGGGGTACCAAGAGACCCAGTACTTC	CASYSLEGYQETQYF
once	-	TRBV6-5	TRBJ2-7	15	TGTGCCAGCAGTTACTCAGGGGTCGGGGCCTACGAGCAGTACTTC	CASSYSGVGAYEQYF
-	TRBD2	TRBV18	TRBJ2-6	18	TGTGCCAGCTCACCTATGACTAGCGGGAGTTCTGGGGCCAACGTCCTGACTTTC	CASSPMTSGSSGANVLTF
-	-	TRBV18	TRBJ1-4	18	TGTGCCAGCTCACCAGCTCGGCCGGGAGATGCAACTAATGAAAAACTGTTTTTT	CASSPARPGDATNEKLFF
-	-	TRBV5-1	TRBJ2-7	13	TGCGCCAGCAGCCGGCAACGCCACCACGAGCAGTACTTC	CASSRQRHHEQYF
-	TRBD1	TRBV10-3	TRBJ1-2	13	TGTGCCATCAGTGAGGGACAGGGGACTGGCTACACCTTC	CAISEGQGTGYTF
-	TRBD1	TRBV11-2	TRBJ2-2	15	TGTGCCAGCAGCTTGGACAGGATATACACCGGGGAGCTGTTTTTT	CASSLDRIYTGELFF
-	-	TRBV6-5	TRBJ2-1	13	TGTGCCAGCAGATCCACCCCGACAGTAGGGCAGTTCTTC	CASRSTPTVGQFF
-	-	TRBV19	TRBJ1-3	13	TGTGCCAGTAGTATACATACCGGAAACACCATATATTTT	CASSIHTGNTIYF
-	TRBD2	TRBV5-1	TRBJ2-3	15	TGCGCCAGCAAAGGGACTAGCGGTATTACAGATACGCAGTATTTT	CASKGTSGITDTQYF
-	-	TRBV6-5	TRBJ2-1	14	TGTGCCAGCAGTTACGTTGAGGAATCAAATGAGCAGTTCTTC	CASSYVEESNEQFF
-	TRBD1	TRBV18	TRBJ2-3	14	TGTGCCAGCTCACCCCCGGGACAGGAAGATACGCAGTATTTT	CASSPPGQEDTQYF
-	-	TRBV6-5	TRBJ2-7	14	TGTGCCAGCAGGGCAGTGGTGGTCGCCTACGAGCAGTACTTC	CASRAVVVAYEQYF
-	TRBD2	TRBV6-6	TRBJ2-3	14	TGTGCCAGCAGTATACGACTAGCCGGGGATACGCAGTATTTT	CASSIRLAGDTQYF
-	TRBD1	TRBV25-1	TRBJ1-2	10	TGTGCCAGCTACAGGGGCGGCTACACCTTC	CASYRGGYTF
-	-	TRBV5-6	TRBJ1-1	16	TGTGCCAGCAGCCCGAGGTGGGCAGGGCCGACCACTGAAGCTTTCTTT	CASSPRWAGPTTEAFF
-	TRBD1	TRBV5-4	TRBJ2-7	15	TGTGCCAGCAGCAAGGGGGACAGGGGGGTATGGGAGCAGTACTTC	CASSKGDRGVWEQYF
-	TRBD2	TRBV5-6	TRBJ2-1	17	TGTGCCAGCAGCTTGGTCCAGCGGGGGGGTTACGCCACAGAGCAGTTCTTC	CASSLVQRGGYATEQFF
-	TRBD1	TRBV7-3	TRBJ2-3	16	TGTGCCAGCAGCTCCGGGACAGGGGGGTACACAGATACGCAGTATTTT	CASSSGTGGYTDTQYF
-	-	TRBV6-6	TRBJ1-1	13	TGTGCCAGCAGTTACGTGACAGGAGGGGAAGCTTTCTTT	CASSYVTGGEAFF
-	TRBD2	TRBV7-3	TRBJ2-1	17	TGTGCCAGCAGCTTACAGGGGACTAGCGGGAGATCCAATGAGCAGTTCTTC	CASSLQGTSGRSNEQFF
-	TRBD1	TRBV10-3	TRBJ2-7	12	TGTGCCATCAGAGCAGGGGGCTACGAGCAGTACTTC	CAIRAGGYEQYF
once	-	TRBV9	TRBJ1-5	15	TGTGCCAGCAGCGTAGCTCGCAGGAGCAATCAGCCCCAGCATTTT	CASSVARRSNQPQHF
-	TRBD2	TRBV4-1	TRBJ2-5	14	TGCGCCAGCAGCCATGGACTAGGGGCAGAGACCCAGTACTTC	CASSHGLGAETQYF
-	-	TRBV2	TRBJ2-7	16	TGTGCCAGCAGTGACCACGGACAGCCGTTGGGCTACGAGCAGTACTTC	CASSDHGQPLGYEQYF
-	-	TRBV6-5	TRBJ2-5	14	TGTGCCAGCAGTCAACTCCAGGGGCAAGAGACCCAGTACTTC	CASSQLQGQETQYF
-	TRBD2	TRBV7-9	TRBJ2-5	17	TGTGCCAGCAGCTTCGGACTAGCGGGCCTAGGGCAAGAGACCCAGTACTTC	CASSFGLAGLGQETQYF
-	TRBD1	TRBV27	TRBJ1-2	17	TGTGCCAGCAGTTTAAACCCCGAGGGACAGGGGGGGTATGGCTACACCTTC	CASSLNPEGQGGYGYTF
-	-	TRBV12-1	TRBJ1-2	16	TGTGCCAGCAGCTTTGTTGGGACAGGGTGGAACTATGGCTACACCTTC	CASSFVGTGWNYGYTF
-	TRBD1	TRBV6-5	TRBJ1-1	14	TGTGCCAGCAGGGAGACAGGGATGAACACTGAAGCTTTCTTT	CASRETGMNTEAFF
-	-	TRBV29-1	TRBJ1-1	12	TGCAGCGTTTTGAAGGAGGACACTGAAGCTTTCTTT	CSVLKEDTEAFF
-	-	TRBV5-5	TRBJ1-1	14	TGTGCCAGCAGCTTGGTCGGGGTGAACACTGAAGCTTTCTTT	CASSLVGVNTEAFF
-	-	TRBV5-6	TRBJ2-7	14	TGTGCCAGCAGCTTATGGGGCTTGGACTACGAGCAGTACTTC	CASSLWGLDYEQYF
once	-	TRBV2	TRBJ2-1	15	TGTGCCAGCAGTGAATTGTTATCAGAAAACAATGAGCAGTTCTTC	CASSELLSENNEQFF
few	TRBD2	TRBV10-2	TRBJ2-1	13	TGCGCCAGCAGTCGGCTAGCGGGGCTTGAGCAGTTCTTC	CASSRLAGLEQFF
-	TRBD1	TRBV29-1	TRBJ1-1	13	TGCAGCGTGGTAACAGGGGGGGACACTGAAGCTTTCTTT	CSVVTGGDTEAFF
-	-	TRBV30	TRBJ2-5	13	TGTGCCTGGCAGTTCCTATCGGTGGGGACCCAGTACTTC	CAWQFLSVGTQYF
-	TRBD2	TRBV2	TRBJ2-1	16	TGTGCCAGCAGTCTCGACTTCGCGGGAGGATTGAATGAGCAGTTCTTC	CASSLDFAGGLNEQFF
-	TRBD2	TRBV12-5	TRBJ2-3	15	TGTGCTAGTGGTTTGAGGCTAGCGGAAACAGATACGCAGTATTTT	CASGLRLAETDTQYF
-	-	TRBV5-4	TRBJ1-3	15	TGTGCCAGCAGTGACATTAACTACTCTGGAAACACCATATATTTT	CASSDINYSGNTIYF